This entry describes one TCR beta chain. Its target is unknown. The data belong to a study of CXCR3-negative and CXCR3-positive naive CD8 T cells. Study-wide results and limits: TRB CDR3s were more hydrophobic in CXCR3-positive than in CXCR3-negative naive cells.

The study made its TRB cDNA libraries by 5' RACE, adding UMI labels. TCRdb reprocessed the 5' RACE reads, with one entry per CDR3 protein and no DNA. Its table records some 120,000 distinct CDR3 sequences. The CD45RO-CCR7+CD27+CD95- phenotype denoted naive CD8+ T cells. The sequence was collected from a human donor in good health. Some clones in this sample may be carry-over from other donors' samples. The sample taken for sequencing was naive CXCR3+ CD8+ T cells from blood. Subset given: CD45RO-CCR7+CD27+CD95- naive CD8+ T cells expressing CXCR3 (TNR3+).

The CDR3 sequence is CSVEGLRTGAFF. The rearrangement links TRBV29-1 to TRBJ1-1. The V gene's germline CDR1 is SQVTM and CDR2 ANQGSEA. The CDR3 has 12 residues. Full variable domain (remainder filled in from reference TRBV29-1 and TRBJ1-1): SAVISQKPSRDICQRGTSLTIQCQVDSQVTMMFWYRQQPGQSLTLIATANQGSEATYESGFVIDKFPISRPNLTFSTLTVSNMSPEDSSIYLCSVEGLRTGAFFGQGTRLTVV.